Listed below are T cell receptor beta chains from one sample, sequenced in a study of blood T cell repertoires in COVID-19. TCRdb's table, derived via immunoSEQ multiplex PCR, lists solely in-frame clones and lacks some. The sample has fewer than 300,000 clones, 65% to 85% seen once. The sequencing input was peripheral blood. All receptors derive from a human donor with COVID-19, enrolled during active disease. The donor label of this sample is uncertain. Each CDR3 is given with its conserved first and last residue.

CDR3aa,j_gene,v_gene,len
CASSPGTGGFRETQYF,TRBJ2-5,TRBV28,16
CASSERTGIYEQYF,TRBJ2-7,TRBV2,14
CASSQDYNGYNEQFF,TRBJ2-1,TRBV3-1/TRBV3-2,15
CASSLLAGVSETQYF,TRBJ2-5,TRBV6-5,15
CASSYRGGTEAFF,TRBJ1-1,TRBV6-5,13
CASSISMNTEAFF,TRBJ1-1,TRBV19,13
CASSPTPGAYEQYF,TRBJ2-7,TRBV11-3,14
CASRGDSNTEAFF,TRBJ1-1,TRBV3-1/TRBV3-2,13
CASSSAGGQGNTEAFF,TRBJ1-1,TRBV6-5,16
CASSSLAVNTEAFF,TRBJ1-1,TRBV7-3,14
CSVDSGRDEQYF,TRBJ2-7,TRBV29-1,12
CASSQVPGGITDTQYF,TRBJ2-3,TRBV4-1,16
CASSYATGYGYTF,TRBJ1-2,TRBV7-3,13
CASSYVDGTEAFF,TRBJ1-1,TRBV6-5,13
CASTLGTGFAGELFF,TRBJ2-2,TRBV4-2,15
CASSLAGQGIDEQYF,TRBJ2-7,TRBV7-2,15
CASSEGLAGRTDTQYF,TRBJ2-3,TRBV10-2,16
CARSLAPRQVRGISTDTQYF,TRBJ2-3,TRBV5-3,20
CASSLTSGMGDIQYF,TRBJ2-4,TRBV5-1,15
CASSRTVAGRAKNIQYF,TRBJ2-4,TRBV5-6,17
CATSRSTGARETQYF,TRBJ2-5,TRBV15,15
CASSDAGTGLYGELFF,TRBJ2-2,TRBV9,16
CASSKRLPGGINTEAFF,TRBJ1-1,TRBV27,17
CAWSASTGGYTF,TRBJ1-2,TRBV30,12
CASSLVFGANTEAFF,TRBJ1-1,TRBV5-6,15
CASSLGQGRVQPQHF,TRBJ1-5,TRBV18,15
CASSPGTGGAYEKLFF,TRBJ1-4,TRBV7-2,16
CASSRGIGSYNEQFF,TRBJ2-1,TRBV18,15
CASSPGTSTQETQYF,TRBJ2-5,TRBV7-3,15
CASSIRGARNSPLHF,TRBJ1-6,TRBV19,15
CASSFSTLAGVGEQYF,TRBJ2-7,TRBV5-1,16
CASSLAGGRRGEQYF,TRBJ2-7,TRBV5-4,15
CASSQDPGVDEKLFF,TRBJ1-4,TRBV4-2,15
CASTPGQGGTEAFF,TRBJ1-1,TRBV9,14
CASTDREASPLHF,TRBJ1-6,TRBV12-3/TRBV12-4,13
CASSGRGQFQETQYF,TRBJ2-5,TRBV7-9,15
CASSFTGGPAFF,TRBJ1-1,TRBV7-3,12
CASTKKGQGTYQPQHF,TRBJ1-5,TRBV28,16
CASSFTGYAETQYF,TRBJ2-5,TRBV5-8,14
CASSAQGLDEKLFF,TRBJ1-4,TRBV6-2/TRBV6-3,14